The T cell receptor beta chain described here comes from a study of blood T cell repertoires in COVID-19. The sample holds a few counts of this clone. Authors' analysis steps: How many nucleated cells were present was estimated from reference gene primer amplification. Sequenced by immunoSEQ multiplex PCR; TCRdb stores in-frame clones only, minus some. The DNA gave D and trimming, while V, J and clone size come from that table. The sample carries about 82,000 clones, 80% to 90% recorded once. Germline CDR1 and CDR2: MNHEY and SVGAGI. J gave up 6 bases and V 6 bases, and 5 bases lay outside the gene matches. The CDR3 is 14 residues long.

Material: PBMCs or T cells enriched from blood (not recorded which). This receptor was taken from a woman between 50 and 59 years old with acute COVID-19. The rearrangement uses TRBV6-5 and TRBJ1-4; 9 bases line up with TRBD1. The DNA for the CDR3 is TGTGCCAGCAGGAGGAGGACAGGGGATGAAAAACTGTTTTTT. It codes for CASRRRTGDEKLFF.